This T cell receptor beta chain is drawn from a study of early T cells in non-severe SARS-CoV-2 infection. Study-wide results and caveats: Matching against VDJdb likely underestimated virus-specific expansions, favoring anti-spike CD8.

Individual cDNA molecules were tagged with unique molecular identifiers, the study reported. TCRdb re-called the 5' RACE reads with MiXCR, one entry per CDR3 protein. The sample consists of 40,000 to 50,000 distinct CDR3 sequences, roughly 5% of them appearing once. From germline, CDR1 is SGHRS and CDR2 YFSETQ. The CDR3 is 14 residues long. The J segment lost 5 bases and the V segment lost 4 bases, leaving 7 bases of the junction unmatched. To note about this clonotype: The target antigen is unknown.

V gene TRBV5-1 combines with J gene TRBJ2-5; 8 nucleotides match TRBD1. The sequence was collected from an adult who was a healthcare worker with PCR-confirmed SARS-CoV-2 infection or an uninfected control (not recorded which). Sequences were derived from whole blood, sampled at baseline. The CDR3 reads CASSVGQVEETQYF. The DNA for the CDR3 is TGCGCCAGCAGCGTGGGACAGGTGGAGGAGACCCAGTACTTC.